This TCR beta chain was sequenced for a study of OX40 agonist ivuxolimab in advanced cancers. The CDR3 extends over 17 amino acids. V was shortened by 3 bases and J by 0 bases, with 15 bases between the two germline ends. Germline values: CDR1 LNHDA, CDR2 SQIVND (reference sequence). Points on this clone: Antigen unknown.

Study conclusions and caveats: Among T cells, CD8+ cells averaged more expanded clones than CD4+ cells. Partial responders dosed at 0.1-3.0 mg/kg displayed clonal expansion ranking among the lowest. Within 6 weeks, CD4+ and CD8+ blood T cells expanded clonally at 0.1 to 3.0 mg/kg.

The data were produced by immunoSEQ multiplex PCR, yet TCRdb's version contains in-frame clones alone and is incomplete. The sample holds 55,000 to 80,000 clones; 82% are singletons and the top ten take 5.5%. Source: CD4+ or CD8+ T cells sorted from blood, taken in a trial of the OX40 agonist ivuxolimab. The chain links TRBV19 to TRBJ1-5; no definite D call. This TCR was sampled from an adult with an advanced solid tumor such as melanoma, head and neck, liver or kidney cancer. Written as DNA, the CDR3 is TGTGCCAGTAGTATTACGGCCGGGGTGGCTAGCAATCAGCCCCAGCATTTT. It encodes CASSITAGVASNQPQHF.